The TCR beta chain described here comes from a study of blood T cell repertoires in COVID-19. The germline V gene has CDR1 SGHNT and CDR2 YENEEA. The CDR3 has 16 residues. V was clipped by 5 bases and J by 0 bases, with 13 bases between them. Clones were sequenced by immunoSEQ multiplex PCR, and TCRdb holds only the in-frame ones, with some missing. This sample has some 69,000 clones; 82% occur once, and the top ten carry under 2%. Sequenced material: peripheral blood. This sequence joins TRBV11-3 and TRBJ2-2; TRBD2 might be the D (6 bases). The receptor was derived from a woman aged 60-75 years with acute or convalescent COVID-19. The CDR3 nucleotides read TGTGCCAGCAGCAAAGAGGGACTGACGAACACCGGGGAGCTGTTTTTT. It yields the protein CASSKEGLTNTGELFF.